These 29 T cell receptor beta chains were all obtained from the same sample, sequenced in a study of shared clonotypes between healthy human individuals. Naive CD8 cells were CD45RO-negative, positively selected for CCR7, excluding terminally differentiated effector memory CD45RA+ cells. Assay: immunoSEQ multiplex PCR; the TCRdb copy retains only in-frame clones and omits some. The sample has more than 2 million clones, approximately 94% seen once; the top ten hold roughly 1%. Material: naive CD8+ T cells sorted from blood. The receptors stem from a man between 18 and 29 years old in good health.

The gene calls are TRBV5-1 and TRBJ2-1; 12 nucleotides line up with TRBD2. The CDR3 is 18 amino acids. CDR1 is SGHRS and CDR2 is YFSETQ in the germline V gene. V was pared by 2 bases and J by 1 base, with 7 bases of the junction left unmatched. CDR3 sequence: CASSFATSGRGSYNEQFF. As DNA, the CDR3 is TGCGCCAGCAGCTTCGCGACTAGCGGGAGAGGGTCCTACAATGAGCAGTTCTTC.

The chain employs TRBV18 and TRBJ2-3, with D perhaps assigned TRBD1 or TRBD2 (6 bases each). The CDR3 consists of 14 residues. The germline V gene has CDR1 KGHSH and CDR2 LQKENI. Trimming took off 2 bases at V and 4 bases at J, with 10 bases between the two ends. In DNA form, the CDR3 reads TGTGCCAGCTCACCAAAGGGGGGTCCAGATACGCAGTATTTT. This sequence encodes CASSPKGGPDTQYF.

The J gene is TRBJ2-1, the V gene TRBV4-2; possible D gene TRBD1, 7 bases. Trimming removed 1 base from V and 2 bases from J, with 9 bases in between. Germline CDR1 is LGHNA and CDR2 is YNFKEQ. The CDR3 consists of 15 residues. CDR3 protein: CASSQARGAYNEQFF. DNA for the CDR3: TGTGCCAGCAGCCAAGCCAGGGGGGCCTACAATGAGCAGTTCTTC.

This sequence joins TRBV5-4 and TRBJ1-6, with TRBD1 as a possible D gene (5 bases). The germline V gene encodes CDR1 SGHNT and CDR2 YYREEE (reference sequence). V dropped 8 bases and J dropped 5 bases, with 14 bases sitting between them. The CDR3 is 14 amino acids. For the CDR3, the DNA is TGTGCCAGTGCCGCCGGGGGGGATAATTCACCCCTCCACTTT. It yields the protein CASAAGGDNSPLHF.

The chain couples TRBV27 to TRBJ2-1, with 8 bases lining up with TRBD1. The CDR3 spans 16 residues. Germline values: CDR1 MNHEY, CDR2 SMNVEV (reference sequence). V was clipped by 5 bases and J by 2 bases; unmatched bases: 8. The CDR3 coding sequence is TGTGCCAGCAGTCCTTCACAGGGGGAGGCCTACAATGAGCAGTTCTTC. Protein: CASSPSQGEAYNEQFF.

This chain links TRBV5-1 with TRBJ2-7; D is perhaps TRBD1 (6 bases). V was clipped by 7 bases and J by 4 bases, with 15 bases between them. The CDR3 is made up of 13 amino acids. Germline V gene lookup returns CDR1 SGHRS and CDR2 YFSETQ. CDR3: CASPTRGAYEQYF. The DNA for the CDR3 is TGCGCCAGCCCTACCAGGGGCGCGTACGAGCAGTACTTC.

J is TRBJ2-7 and V is TRBV5-1; tentative D call: TRBD2 (6 bases). Between the trimmed V and J ends, which lost 5 bases and 7 bases, there was a span of 19 bases. This CDR3 has 14 amino acids. In germline, CDR1 is SGHRS, CDR2 YFSETQ. The CDR3 protein is CASSKPGTLREQYF. The DNA of the CDR3 is TGCGCCAGCAGTAAGCCGGGGACTCTTAGGGAGCAGTACTTC.

The rearrangement links TRBV29-1 to TRBJ2-7; D tentatively reads TRBD1 or TRBD2 (6 bases each). Trimming stripped 4 bases from V and 7 bases from J, with 14 bases between. Germline assignment: CDR1 SQVTM and CDR2 ANQGSEA. The CDR3 runs 12 residues. The CDR3 loop reads CSVVGAGREQYF. The CDR3 bases are TGCAGCGTTGTGGGGGCAGGGAGGGAGCAGTACTTC.

The chain combines TRBV5-1 with TRBJ2-3, with D possibly matching TRBD1 (5 bases). Germline V gene data show CDR1 as SGHRS and CDR2 as YFSETQ. V was pared by 1 base and J by 1 base, with 19 bases between. This CDR3 contains 18 residues. Here the CDR3 DNA reads TGCGCCAGCAGCTTGACCGCTCTACAGGCCCTCCGCACAGATACGCAGTATTTT. It yields the protein CASSLTALQALRTDTQYF.

The V and J genes are TRBV13 and TRBJ2-2, with D possibly called TRBD1 or TRBD2 (5 bases each). V dropped 4 bases and J dropped 7 bases, with 13 bases sitting between them. There are 14 residues in the CDR3. CDR1 and CDR2 from the germline V gene are PRHDT and FYEKMQ (reference sequence). CDR3 sequence reads: CASSSGRTGGELFF. CDR3 DNA sequence: TGTGCCAGCAGCTCGGGACGAACAGGCGGGGAGCTGTTTTTT. The entire variable domain, with the rest obtained from reference TRBV13 and TRBJ2-2, is as follows: AAGVIQSPRHLIKEKRETATLKCYPIPRHDTVYWYQQGPGQDPQFLISFYEKMQSDKGSIPDRFSAQQFSDYHSELNMSSLELGDSALYFCASSSGRTGGELFFGEGSRLTVL.

This chain links TRBV10-2 with TRBJ1-1; D remains unclear. V was trimmed by 6 bases and J by 4 bases, leaving 15 bases between them. CDR3 length: 14 amino acids. Per the germline V gene, CDR1 is WSHSY and CDR2 is SAAADI. In DNA form, the CDR3 reads TGCGCCAGCAGAGATTGGAGTTGGGGCACTGAAGCTTTCTTT. Translation: CASRDWSWGTEAFF.

The V and J genes are TRBV10-3 and TRBJ1-6, with no clear D. Between the trimmed V and J ends, which lost 8 bases and 6 bases, there was a span of 17 bases. The CDR3 consists of 15 residues. Per germline, CDR1 ENHRY and CDR2 SYGVKD. The CDR3 DNA follows: TGTGCCATCCCGCGAGTGCTGCCCGGTAATTCACCCCTCCACTTT. It is translated as CAIPRVLPGNSPLHF.

V gene TRBV6-1 combines with J gene TRBJ2-4; unclear D gene. Looked up from germline, CDR1 is MNHNS and CDR2 is SASEGT. The germline V and J ends were trimmed by 2 bases and 0 bases, with 8 bases remaining between them. This CDR3 contains 15 residues. CDR3 region: CASSEISVAKNIQYF. The CDR3 DNA sequence: TGTGCCAGCAGTGAAATAAGTGTAGCCAAAAACATTCAGTACTTC.

In its sample, this clone was seen once. The CDR3 DNA follows: TGTGCCAGCAGCTGGACAGGGGAGGACGAGCAGTACTTC. Amino acid sequence: CASSWTGEDEQYF. The chain carries TRBV7-9 and TRBJ2-7, with 9 bases that match TRBD1. This CDR3 has 13 amino acids. The junction had 3 bases not matched to a gene; V was cut back by 4 bases and J by 5 bases. Germline CDR1 is SEHNR and CDR2 is FQNEAQ (reference sequence).

The rearrangement joins TRBV2 to TRBJ2-7; D is uncertain. The germline V and J ends were trimmed by 6 bases and 0 bases, with 9 bases remaining between them. The CDR3 extends over 13 amino acids. Germline CDR1 and CDR2: SNHLY and FYNNEI. CDR3 in amino acids: CASRPGDSYEQYF. The CDR3 bases are TGTGCCAGCAGACCGGGTGACTCCTACGAGCAGTACTTC.

The chain recombines TRBV7-3 with TRBJ2-2; D possibly matches TRBD1 or TRBD2 (6 bases each). This CDR3 has 15 residues. Germline V gene lookup returns CDR1 SGHTA and CDR2 FQGTGA. Trimming shortened V by 2 bases and J by 6 bases, and 13 bases separated the two germline ends. The CDR3 is CASSLLGGSAGELFF. In nucleotides, the CDR3 is TGTGCCAGCAGCTTATTAGGGGGGTCTGCCGGGGAGCTGTTTTTT.

Of note for this clone: The same CDR3 is also encoded by other DNA sequences in this sample. The chain uses TRBV15 and TRBJ1-5; D is undetermined. CDR3 size: 12 residues. Trimming left V 3 bases short and J 4 bases short, with 4 bases between. Germline loops: CDR1 LNHNV, CDR2 YYDKDF (reference sequence). CDR3 coding DNA: TGTGCCACCAGCAGTGGGAATCAGCCCCAGCATTTT. This gives the protein CATSSGNQPQHF.

The chain combines TRBV5-6 with TRBJ2-7, with 8 bases aligning to TRBD2. The CDR3 runs to 16 residues. Unmatched junction bases numbered 7, after V lost 0 bases and J lost 2 bases. The V gene's germline CDR1 is SGHDT and CDR2 YYEEEE. CDR3 sequence reads: CASSLVGRGKAYEQYF. In nucleotides, the CDR3 is TGTGCCAGCAGCTTGGTCGGGAGGGGTAAGGCCTACGAGCAGTACTTC.

This clone appeared once. The genes are TRBV28 and TRBJ2-7; 7 bases are shared with TRBD1. The germline CDR1 and CDR2 sequences are MDHEN and SYDVKM. The V gene end was trimmed by 10 bases and the J gene end by 1 base; junction bases not matched to a gene: 7. The CDR3 totals 13 residues. The CDR3, as DNA: TGTGCCACCGACCAGGGGGAGTCCTACGAGCAGTACTTC. This codes for CATDQGESYEQYF.

The rearrangement uses TRBV30 and TRBJ1-1; 8 bases line up with TRBD1. The CDR3 totals 15 residues. Germline trimming cut 6 bases from V and 3 bases from J; bases unmatched to any gene: 12. Germline lookup yields CDR1 GTSNPN and CDR2 SVGIG (reference sequence). The CDR3 DNA follows: TGTGCCTGTGCGGCAGGGGGCGCGTTGTACACTGAAGCTTTCTTT. This sequence encodes CACAAGGALYTEAFF.

V and J are TRBV6-4 and TRBJ2-3; D possibly matches TRBD1 or TRBD2 (5 bases each). Trimming pared 2 bases from V and 2 bases from J, leaving 17 bases between. Germline V gives CDR1 MRHNA, CDR2 SNTAGT. The CDR3 has 17 amino acids. The CDR3 sequence: CASSDKGRRVYTDTQYF. The CDR3 bases are TGTGCCAGCAGTGACAAGGGACGACGGGTCTACACAGATACGCAGTATTTT.

This chain links TRBV7-9 with TRBJ1-2; D not certain. The CDR3 is 19 amino acids. The V and J ends lost 3 bases and 3 bases respectively, with 26 bases between them. In germline, CDR1 is SEHNR, CDR2 FQNEAQ (reference sequence). The CDR3 sequence is CASSLSNTLWLPLDYGYTF. The CDR3 nucleotides are TGTGCCAGCAGCTTGTCGAACACCCTCTGGCTACCCTTAGACTATGGCTACACCTTC.

The genes are TRBV4-2 and TRBJ1-1; TRBD1 agrees at 9 bases. CDR1 is LGHNA, CDR2 YNFKEQ, per germline. The CDR3 runs to 15 residues. The ends lost 3 bases at V and 3 bases at J; junction bases unmatched: 5. CDR3 DNA: TGTGCCAGCAGCCAGAACAGGGGGCTGGACACTGAAGCTTTCTTT. It encodes CASSQNRGLDTEAFF.

This chain connects TRBV7-9 to TRBJ1-1, with a weak D call TRBD1 (5 bases). Per the germline V gene, CDR1 is SEHNR and CDR2 is FQNEAQ (reference sequence). Trimming cost V 5 bases and J 2 bases, with 18 bases left between them. This CDR3 spans 16 amino acids. CDR3 residues: CASSPWTSEPNTEAFF. CDR3 bases: TGTGCCAGCAGCCCCTGGACATCGGAACCCAACACTGAAGCTTTCTTT. Filled out from reference TRBV7-9 and TRBJ1-1, the complete variable domain reads DTGVSQNPRHKITKRGQNVTFRCDPISEHNRLYWYRQTLGQGPEFLTYFQNEAQLEKSRLLSDRFSAERPKGSFSTLEIQRTEQGDSAMYLCASSPWTSEPNTEAFFGQGTRLTVV.

The CDR3 bases are TGTGCCTGGACCCATGGCGGGTACGAGCAGTACTTC. Residues: CAWTHGGYEQYF. The chain has TRBV30 and TRBJ2-7; possibly TRBD2 for D (5 bases). The CDR3 has 12 amino acids. Trimming left V 4 bases short and J 4 bases short, with 11 bases between. CDR1 and CDR2 (germline): GTSNPN, SVGIG (reference sequence).

This chain uses TRBV2 with TRBJ2-3; 10 nucleotides line up with TRBD2. Looked up from germline, CDR1 is SNHLY and CDR2 is FYNNEI. The CDR3 extends over 15 amino acids. V trimming: 1 base; J trimming: 4 bases; junction bases outside the gene matches: 2. CDR3 region: CASSEGTSGADTQYF. The CDR3 nucleotides read TGTGCCAGCAGTGAAGGGACTAGCGGAGCAGATACGCAGTATTTT.

On this clone: Other nucleotide sequences in the sample specify the same CDR3. The chain combines TRBV11-2 with TRBJ1-5; D unclear. Trimming took 1 base from V and 7 from J, leaving 5 bases between them. The CDR3 extends over 12 amino acids. The germline gives CDR1 SGHAT, CDR2 FQNNGV. The CDR3 DNA is TGTGCCAGCAGCTTAGTCGGGCAGCCCCAGCATTTT. Its protein product is CASSLVGQPQHF.

V usage is TRBV9 and J usage is TRBJ2-7, with D possibly TRBD1 on 6 matching bases. Per germline, CDR1 SGDLS and CDR2 YYNGEE. V gave up 4 bases and J gave up 6 bases, with 17 bases separating them. The CDR3 has 14 amino acids. CDR3 nucleotide sequence: TGTGCCAGCAGCTCTCGGACAGACCTAGGCGAGCAGTACTTC. Protein sequence: CASSSRTDLGEQYF.

This clone was recorded a few times. Distinct nucleotide sequences in the sample also encode this CDR3. The chain links TRBV28 to TRBJ1-2; 9 bases align to TRBD1. This CDR3 comprises 13 residues. The junction had 1 base not matched to a gene; V was cut back by 5 bases and J by 3 bases. CDR1 and CDR2 (germline): MDHEN, SYDVKM. The CDR3 loop reads CASSRTGDYGYTF. CDR3 sequence (DNA): TGTGCCAGCAGTCGGACAGGGGACTATGGCTACACCTTC.